This T cell receptor beta chain was sequenced in a study of T cells in severe cutaneous drug reactions. The wider study: Patients in acute or recovery stage gave blister fluids/cells and PBMC. Regarding the study as a whole: A public TCRbeta CDR3 appeared in all seven CBZ-SJS/TEN blister samples, averaging roughly 14%.

A note on this clonotype: Antigen specificity is unknown.

This CDR3 comprises 14 residues. From germline, CDR1 is MNHEY and CDR2 SMNVEV (reference sequence). Bulk and single-cell libraries used iRepertoire multiplex PCR with TCR subtype-specific primers. TCRdb reanalyzed the multiplex PCR reads and collapses them to one entry per CDR3 protein, without DNA. The sample spans 21,000 or so distinct CDR3 sequences; the ten largest clones claim 7.5%. The donors had carbamazepine-induced Stevens-Johnson syndrome or toxic epidermal necrolysis. Peripheral blood was from CBZ-SJS/TEN patients: a few Han Chinese, six or seven European. This chain uses TRBV27 with TRBJ2-7. This TCR was recovered from a human donor with toxic epidermal necrolysis, a severe cutaneous drug reaction. The material sequenced was PBMCs. CDR3 region: CASSFAGSAYEQYF.